This T cell receptor beta chain was captured in a study of blood T cell repertoires in COVID-19. Study details: Samples came from the United States, Italy and Spain, spanning acute and convalescent COVID-19. Sample material is recorded as cDNA or gDNA derived from T cells, B-cell-depleted T cells, or PBMCs.

Those enrolled in Seattle joined during active infection and were followed longitudinally afterward. The germline V gene encodes CDR1 GTSNPN and CDR2 SVGIG (reference sequence). The V end was cut by 2 bases, the J end by 1 base, with 6 bases between. The CDR3 is made up of 13 amino acids. Notes on this clone: The sample has other DNA sequences that encode this CDR3 too.

Authors' processing steps: Using reference gene primer amplification, nucleated cell counts were estimated. The assay was immunoSEQ multiplex PCR, and TCRdb's table has in-frame clones only and misses some. V and J calls and clone size follow that table, whereas D and trimming were derived from the DNA. Here the sample spans about 200,000 clones, approximately 78% being singletons. This TCR derives from an elderly woman with COVID-19, enrolled during active disease. The rearrangement links TRBV30 to TRBJ1-5, with D unresolved. The sample taken for sequencing was peripheral blood. CDR3 protein: CAWSTGSNQPQHF. CDR3 nucleotides: TGTGCCTGGAGTACGGGGAGCAATCAGCCCCAGCATTTT.